This T cell receptor (beta chain) originates from a study of response to subunit inactivated influenza vaccine. The study's findings and limits: It was suggested by the authors that few new T cells are recruited by each seasonal influenza vaccination.

TCRdb analysed the RT-PCR reads with MiXCR anew, one entry per CDR3 protein. The table includes around 760,000 distinct CDR3 sequences, roughly 13% detected once. This clonotype was picked up many times. The antigen is not known. The sequence derives from a middle-aged man who received an inactivated influenza vaccine. Sequencing was performed on PBMCs from blood, taken 14 to 15 days before vaccination.

The CDR3 DNA follows: TGCGCCAGCAGCCAACCTTCCGGGACAGGGGTTGACACCGGGGAGCTGTTTTTT. Translating it yields CASSQPSGTGVDTGELFF. The genes are TRBV4-1 and TRBJ2-2, with 10 bases identical to TRBD1. Germline CDR1 MGHRA, CDR2 YSYEKL. This CDR3 region has 18 residues. V lost 2 bases to trimming and J lost 3 bases; unmatched junction nucleotides: 9.